These 22 T cell receptor beta chains were all obtained from the same sample, sequenced in a study of cytomegalovirus exposure and HLA in healthy donors. PCR primers comprised 60 Vbeta and 13 Jbeta primers. Data came from immunoSEQ multiplex PCR; TCRdb stores just in-frame clones and leaves some out. The table has a few hundred thousand clones, around 79% seen once; the top ten hold 1.5% to 2%. The specimen sequenced was PBMCs. The receptors originated from a man aged 18 to 35 in good health and CMV-seronegative.

The CDR3 sequence is CASSFMLAGSGNTIYF. The CDR3 DNA reads TGCGCCAGCAGCTTTATGTTAGCGGGTTCTGGAAACACCATATATTTT. The chain employs TRBV5-1 and TRBJ1-3; D gene ambiguous. The CDR3 has 16 amino acids. Trimming removed 2 bases at V and 1 base at J, with 13 bases between. Looked up from germline, CDR1 is SGHRS and CDR2 is YFSETQ.

This clone appeared once. V gene TRBV5-1 combines with J gene TRBJ2-2, with TRBD1 matching over 7 bases. The CDR3 is 16 amino acids. The V gene's germline CDR1 is SGHRS and CDR2 YFSETQ. V shed 0 bases, J shed 6 bases, and the junction held 8 bases outside the gene matches. In DNA, the CDR3 is TGCGCCAGCAGCTTGGGCGGCCAAGGGGGCGCCGGGGAGCTGTTTTTT. It translates to CASSLGGQGGAGELFF.

This clone has only a few counts. This sequence joins TRBV29-1 and TRBJ2-5; 7 nucleotides align to TRBD2. V lost 7 bases and J lost 5; bases outside the gene matches: 13. CDR3 length equals 14 residues. Germline CDR1 is SQVTM and CDR2 is ANQGSEA. CDR3 sequence reads: CSAALGGREETQYF. The CDR3 DNA reads TGCAGCGCCGCACTCGGGGGGAGGGAGGAGACCCAGTACTTC. The whole variable domain, filled in from reference TRBV29-1 and TRBJ2-5, reads SAVISQKPSRDICQRGTSLTIQCQVDSQVTMMFWYRQQPGQSLTLIATANQGSEATYESGFVIDKFPISRPNLTFSTLTVSNMSPEDSSIYLCSAALGGREETQYFGPGTRLLVL.

This clone was observed once. This chain links TRBV27 with TRBJ2-1; TRBD2 aligns across 10 bases. V dropped 3 bases and J dropped 0; count of bases not matched to a gene: 5. The CDR3 contains 17 residues. Germline CDR1 reads MNHEY; CDR2 reads SMNVEV (reference sequence). This CDR3 reads CASSFRAGGSSYNEQFF. CDR3 bases: TGTGCCAGCAGTTTTAGAGCGGGGGGGAGCTCCTACAATGAGCAGTTCTTC.

This clone occurred a few times. The chain recombines TRBV6-4 with TRBJ2-3, with D possibly TRBD1 on 6 matching bases. Trimming removed 0 bases at V and 2 bases at J, with 12 bases between. The germline V gene has CDR1 MRHNA and CDR2 SNTAGT. The CDR3 is 16 residues long. CDR3 sequence: CASSDSRTADTDTQYF. CDR3 in DNA: TGTGCCAGCAGTGACTCAAGGACAGCAGACACAGATACGCAGTATTTT.

This chain links TRBV7-2 with TRBJ2-3; D ambiguous. The CDR3 consists of 15 residues. The germline V and J ends were trimmed by 1 base and 5 bases, with 13 bases remaining between them. CDR1 and CDR2 (germline): SGHTA, FQGNSA. This CDR3 is CASSLVAPPQDTQYF. CDR3 bases: TGTGCCAGCAGCTTAGTGGCTCCCCCCCAAGATACGCAGTATTTT.

The genes are TRBV2 and TRBJ2-1; D perhaps matches TRBD2 (6 bases). Germline assignment: CDR1 SNHLY and CDR2 FYNNEI. V shed 7 bases and J shed 10 bases, with 14 bases lying between them. This CDR3 region has 12 residues. In DNA form, the CDR3 reads TGTGCCAGCACTCCCAACGCGGGGGAGCAGTTCTTC. Translation gives CASTPNAGEQFF.

The chain links TRBV5-1 to TRBJ2-2; the match to TRBD1 covers 7 bases. Germline assignment: CDR1 SGHRS and CDR2 YFSETQ. Trimming at V came to 2 bases and at J to 2 bases, leaving 12 bases not matched to a gene. The CDR3 is 18 residues long. The CDR3: CASSFSSGGVTNTGELFF. In nucleotides, the CDR3 is TGCGCCAGCAGCTTTAGTTCAGGGGGAGTTACAAACACCGGGGAGCTGTTTTTT. Drawing the rest from reference TRBV5-1 and TRBJ2-2, the complete variable domain is KAGVTQTPRYLIKTRGQQVTLSCSPISGHRSVSWYQQTPGQGLQFLFEYFSETQRNKGNFPGRFSGRQFSNSRSEMNVSTLELGDSALYLCASSFSSGGVTNTGELFFGEGSRLTVL.

This chain uses TRBV11-1 with TRBJ1-1, with D perhaps TRBD1 (6 bases). The CDR3 is 14 amino acids. The V end was cut by 6 bases, the J end by 4 bases, with 15 bases between. Germline lookup yields CDR1 SGHAT and CDR2 FQDESV (reference sequence). In DNA form, the CDR3 reads TGTGCCAGCAGACTAGCGACAGGTCCCACTGAAGCTTTCTTT. It specifies CASRLATGPTEAFF.

This chain connects TRBV18 to TRBJ2-1; possible D gene TRBD2, 6 bases. V lost 3 bases to trimming and J lost 6 bases, with 15 bases between them. CDR1 and CDR2 from the germline V gene are KGHSH and LQKENI. The CDR3 length is 15 residues. CDR3 sequence (DNA): TGTGCCAGCTCACCCGGGAGAACGGTTTCCAATGAGCAGTTCTTC. Protein product: CASSPGRTVSNEQFF.

Written as DNA, the CDR3 is TGTGCCAGCAGTTTATCAGGGGCCTCGGCGTACACTGAAGCTTTCTTT. It specifies CASSLSGASAYTEAFF. V is TRBV27 and J is TRBJ1-1; the D gene is possibly TRBD1 (5 bases). With 0 bases removed from V and 3 bases from J, the gap between germline ends came to 14 bases. This CDR3 is built from 16 residues. CDR1 is MNHEY and CDR2 is SMNVEV in the germline V gene (reference sequence).

This clone was seen just once. This chain links TRBV19 with TRBJ1-4; weak D call: TRBD1 (5 bases). The CDR3 runs to 14 residues. Germline loops: CDR1 LNHDA, CDR2 SQIVND (reference sequence). Trimming left V 9 bases short and J 3 bases short, with 14 bases between. The CDR3 DNA follows: TGTGCCAGCACGGGAGCAGGGTCTAATGAAAAACTGTTTTTT. Translated, it gives CASTGAGSNEKLFF.

The J gene is TRBJ2-7, the V gene TRBV4-3, with 9 bases fitting TRBD2. The CDR3 covers 16 residues. The germline V gene encodes CDR1 LGHNA and CDR2 YSLEER. V was clipped by 3 bases and J by 3 bases; unmatched bases: 9. CDR3 DNA: TGCGCCAGCAGCCAGGCACTAGGCGGGGGGGTCTACGAGCAGTACTTC. It specifies CASSQALGGGVYEQYF.

V usage is TRBV5-1 and J usage is TRBJ2-7; 7 bases are a match to TRBD1. J gave up 3 bases and V 2 bases, and 5 bases lay outside the gene matches. The CDR3 has 14 residues. Germline V CDR1 and CDR2: SGHRS, YFSETQ. Written as DNA, the CDR3 is TGCGCCAGCAGCTTTACCCGACAGGGCTACGAGCAGTACTTC. Amino acids: CASSFTRQGYEQYF.

The count of this clone is one. The rearrangement links TRBV14 to TRBJ2-6; possible D gene TRBD2, 5 bases. Germline-derived CDR1 and CDR2 are SGHDN and FVKESK. The CDR3 runs 17 residues. Trimming pared 0 bases from V and 3 bases from J, leaving 12 bases between. The CDR3 sequence is CASSQDLRGSGANVLTF. The CDR3 DNA is TGTGCCAGCAGCCAAGATCTGCGTGGGAGTGGGGCCAACGTCCTGACTTTC.

The V gene is TRBV30, the J gene TRBJ1-2, with 8 bases identical to TRBD1. V shed 2 bases, J shed 7 bases, and the junction held 12 bases outside the gene matches. Germline CDR1 and CDR2: GTSNPN and SVGIG (reference sequence). The length of the CDR3 is 15 residues. DNA of the CDR3: TGTGCCTGGAGTCCTTGGACAGGGATGGAACGTGGCTACACCTTC. Protein product: CAWSPWTGMERGYTF.

This sequence joins TRBV29-1 and TRBJ2-7; 7 bases fit TRBD1. CDR3 length equals 19 residues. V dropped 4 bases and J dropped 2; count of bases not matched to a gene: 23. Germline values: CDR1 SQVTM, CDR2 ANQGSEA. This chain's CDR3 is CSVGGSSGDINRGTYEQYF. In nucleotides, the CDR3 is TGCAGCGTTGGGGGTAGTTCTGGGGACATAAACAGGGGTACCTACGAGCAGTACTTC.

The CDR3: CATSRTIPSGGRSYEQYF. In DNA, the CDR3 is TGTGCCACCAGCAGAACAATTCCTAGCGGGGGACGCTCCTACGAGCAGTACTTC. The chain couples TRBV15 to TRBJ2-7, with TRBD2 matching over 10 bases. The CDR3 consists of 18 residues. Germline CDR1 reads LNHNV; CDR2 reads YYDKDF (reference sequence). The ends lost 2 bases at V and 0 bases at J; junction bases unmatched: 10.

This chain links TRBV6-5 with TRBJ1-1, with D maybe TRBD1 (5 bases). The CDR3 spans 13 residues. Germline assignment: CDR1 MNHEY and CDR2 SVGAGI. Deletions cut 6 bases from V and 7 bases from J, with 15 bases between. The CDR3 nucleotides read TGTGCCAGCAGGCCAGGGCAGCCCTATGAAGCTTTCTTT. This sequence encodes CASRPGQPYEAFF.

The rearrangement links TRBV5-1 to TRBJ2-7; D might be TRBD2 (6 bases). V was pared by 4 bases and J by 5 bases, with 13 bases between. CDR1 and CDR2 (germline): SGHRS, YFSETQ. This CDR3 contains 13 residues. The DNA for the CDR3 is TGCGCCAGCAGCCCCCGGAGGGCCAACGAGCAGTACTTC. It specifies CASSPRRANEQYF.

The gene calls are TRBV7-9 and TRBJ1-2, with D perhaps matching TRBD1 (5 bases). CDR3 length: 15 residues. Germline V gene lookup returns CDR1 SEHNR and CDR2 FQNEAQ (reference sequence). V was shortened by 3 bases and J by 8 bases, with 19 bases between the two germline ends. CDR3 sequence (DNA): TGTGCCAGCAGCTTGGGGCCCCTTCTGGGTTGCGGCTACACCTTC. Translating it yields CASSLGPLLGCGYTF.

The chain combines TRBV18 with TRBJ2-1; 9 bases map to TRBD2. This CDR3 comprises 16 residues. The V segment lost 0 bases and the J segment 5 bases; nucleotides outside the gene matches: 5. CDR1 and CDR2 from the germline V gene are KGHSH and LQKENI. The CDR3 protein is CASSPPLAGPHNEQFF. DNA for the CDR3: TGTGCCAGCTCACCACCCCTAGCGGGACCTCACAATGAGCAGTTCTTC.